One and the same sample provided the 20 T cell receptor beta chains below, sequenced in a study of T cells in Graves' hyperthyroidism and ophthalmopathy. What was amplified from RNA transcripts were TCR beta CDR3 regions. Researchers ran a first-round RT-PCR on the TCR CDR3 using the HTBI primer set. TCRdb analysed the multiplex PCR reads with MiXCR anew, one entry per CDR3 protein. The data contain fewer than 400,000 distinct CDR3 sequences, less than 20% of them singletons. Sequencing was performed on blood. The source is a woman aged 18-29 years with Graves' hyperthyroidism that later progressed to Graves' ophthalmopathy.

There are many counts of this clonotype. The chain links TRBV5-6 to TRBJ1-1; no firm D call. Between the trimmed V and J ends, which lost 2 bases and 1 base, there was a span of 9 bases. Germline values: CDR1 SGHDT, CDR2 YYEEEE. The CDR3 has 14 residues. This CDR3 is CASSLGGPNTEAFF. The CDR3 nucleotides are TGTGCCAGCAGCTTAGGCGGCCCGAACACTGAAGCTTTCTTT.

The chain recombines TRBV30 with TRBJ2-3; TRBD2 matches at 7 bases. V was pared by 3 bases and J by 3 bases, with 9 bases of the junction left unmatched. Germline CDR1 GTSNPN, CDR2 SVGIG (reference sequence). CDR3 length: 15 residues. The CDR3 loop is CAWSFLAEPTDTQYF. CDR3 bases: TGTGCCTGGAGCTTCCTAGCGGAGCCTACAGATACGCAGTATTTT.

This clonotype was found many times. The J gene is TRBJ1-5, the V gene TRBV19; D is unclear. V was clipped by 6 bases and J by 0 bases, with 18 bases between them. CDR1 and CDR2 from the germline V gene are LNHDA and SQIVND (reference sequence). CDR3 length equals 17 residues. In nucleotides, the CDR3 is TGTGCCAGTAGCCCCGCCCGAACCGACTATAGCAATCAGCCCCAGCATTTT. Translation gives CASSPARTDYSNQPQHF.

Many counts were recorded for this clonotype. The chain recombines TRBV7-9 with TRBJ2-7; TRBD1 matches at 10 bases. The length of the CDR3 is 14 residues. Germline V gene sequence: CDR1 SEHNR, CDR2 FQNEAQ (reference sequence). V shed 5 bases, J shed 3 bases, and the junction held 4 bases outside the gene matches. The CDR3 region is CASSPTGGGYEQYF. The CDR3 DNA reads TGTGCCAGCAGCCCGACAGGGGGCGGCTACGAGCAGTACTTC.

This clonotype came up many times. The chain carries TRBV11-2 and TRBJ1-1, with D perhaps matching TRBD1 (5 bases). The CDR3 runs to 16 residues. The V end lost 6 bases, the J end lost 1 base, and 18 bases lay between the germline ends. CDR1 and CDR2 (germline): SGHAT, FQNNGV. The CDR3 region is CASRFPRGDENTEAFF. The CDR3 DNA reads TGTGCCAGCAGGTTTCCGCGGGGGGATGAGAACACTGAAGCTTTCTTT.

Ten or more counts support this clonotype. The chain is built from TRBV20-1 and TRBJ2-5; D call uncertain. Germline CDR1 DFQATT, CDR2 SNEGSKA (reference sequence). CDR3 length equals 15 residues. Deletions cut 4 bases from V and 7 bases from J, with 22 bases between. The CDR3 DNA is TGCAGTGCTATGGGTCCCCCGTTGGTCGGTGGGACCCAGTACTTC. Translated, it gives CSAMGPPLVGGTQYF.

The gene calls are TRBV14 and TRBJ1-1; D remains unclear. Per germline, CDR1 SGHDN and CDR2 FVKESK. CDR3 length: 18 residues. V lost 1 base and J 0 bases, leaving 18 bases between the germline ends. Written as DNA, the CDR3 is TGTGCCAGCAGCCAAGTGGGCTGGGTGAGCCTCATGAACACTGAAGCTTTCTTT. Protein sequence: CASSQVGWVSLMNTEAFF.

The chain couples TRBV19 to TRBJ2-5, with D possibly matching TRBD2 (5 bases). Trimming pared 3 bases from V and 4 bases from J, leaving 18 bases between. Germline V lookup: CDR1 LNHDA, CDR2 SQIVND (reference sequence). The length of the CDR3 is 16 residues. The CDR3: CASSISEILGGETQYF. The DNA for the CDR3 is TGTGCCAGTAGTATTAGCGAGATATTAGGAGGAGAGACCCAGTACTTC.

Details on this clonotype: This may be a read error, as it is one base from a much larger clone. This sequence joins TRBV28 and TRBJ2-1; D may be TRBD1 or TRBD2 (5 bases each). V gave up 1 base and J gave up 10 bases, with 14 bases separating them. This CDR3 contains 14 residues. CDR1 and CDR2 from the germline V gene are MDHEN and SYDVKM. The DNA of the CDR3 is TGTGCCAGCAGTTTATTAGGTGCTTGGGACGAGCAGTTCTTC. Translation gives CASSLLGAWDEQFF.

The table lists this clonotype with many counts. The rearrangement joins TRBV5-1 to TRBJ2-7; 9 positions match TRBD2. The CDR3 covers 12 residues. Germline loops: CDR1 SGHRS, CDR2 YFSETQ. Trimming at V came to 5 bases and at J to 5 bases, leaving 2 bases not matched to a gene. The CDR3 nucleotides read TGCGCCAGCAGGCGGGAGGGAGACGAGCAGTACTTC. This encodes CASRREGDEQYF.

Many counts were recorded for this clonotype. The chain employs TRBV5-1 and TRBJ1-5; 7 nucleotides line up with TRBD1. V shed 0 bases and J 0 bases; nucleotides not matched to a gene: 3. Germline V gene lookup returns CDR1 SGHRS and CDR2 YFSETQ. This CDR3 spans 16 amino acids. The CDR3 sequence: CASSLVDRASNQPQHF. The CDR3 region has the DNA TGCGCCAGCAGCTTGGTAGACAGGGCTAGCAATCAGCCCCAGCATTTT.

Notes on this clonotype: The junction departs from the called germline gene at one end, perhaps through a read error. The CDR3 nucleotides read TGCGCCAGCAGCTTAGGCTTTAGGACAGGGGACTCCCACGAGCAGTACTTC. Translation gives CASSLGFRTGDSHEQYF. The chain recombines TRBV5-1 with TRBJ2-7; 9 bases align to TRBD1. This CDR3 spans 17 amino acids. From germline, CDR1 is SGHRS and CDR2 YFSETQ.

J is TRBJ2-2 and V is TRBV7-3; 8 nucleotides align to TRBD2. CDR1 is SGHTA, CDR2 FQGTGA, per germline. The CDR3 has 18 amino acids. J lost 5 bases, V lost 1 base, and 12 bases had no gene match. CDR3 in amino acids: CASSLIGGGREGTGELFF. The DNA for the CDR3 is TGTGCCAGCAGCTTAATCGGGGGGGGCAGAGAAGGGACCGGGGAGCTGTTTTTT.

This clonotype was seen only once. The chain carries TRBV19 and TRBJ2-3; 9 bases align to TRBD1. Germline V CDR1 and CDR2: LNHDA, SQIVND (reference sequence). The CDR3 totals 12 residues. V lost 5 bases and J lost 14; bases outside the gene matches: 8. This CDR3 reads CASSFTGGFWYF. Here the CDR3 DNA reads TGTGCCAGTAGTTTTACAGGGGGCTTTTGGTATTTT.

In its sample, this clonotype was seen once. At one of its ends the junction is not consistent with the germline gene, which may arise from a read error. The gene calls are TRBV27 and TRBJ1-1, with 7 nucleotides matching TRBD1. Per germline, CDR1 MNHEY and CDR2 SMNVEV (reference sequence). The CDR3 totals 16 residues. CDR3 in DNA: TGTGCCAGCAGTTCGTGGACAGGTGTAGGGAACACTAAAGCTTTCTTT. Its translation: CASSSWTGVGNTKAFF.

This clonotype was detected many times. This chain uses TRBV5-1 with TRBJ1-1; unclear D gene. With 1 base removed from V and 6 bases from J, the gap between germline ends came to 16 bases. CDR1 SGHRS and CDR2 YFSETQ come from the germline V gene. This CDR3 has 15 residues. CDR3: CASSLHPATDAEAFF. CDR3 sequence (DNA): TGCGCCAGCAGCTTGCATCCTGCGACGGACGCTGAAGCTTTCTTT.

This clonotype occurred many times. J is TRBJ2-1 and V is TRBV3-1; 11 bases are a match to TRBD2. With 4 bases clipped from V and 3 bases from J, the junction kept 2 bases outside the gene matches. CDR3 size: 15 residues. Germline values: CDR1 LGHDT, CDR2 YNNKEL (reference sequence). CDR3 sequence: CASSRLAGYYNEQFF. CDR3 coding DNA: TGTGCCAGCAGCCGACTAGCGGGATACTACAATGAGCAGTTCTTC.

This clonotype came up a few times. This chain connects TRBV28 to TRBJ2-7; TRBD2 aligns across 10 bases. Unmatched junction bases numbered 7, after V lost 2 bases and J lost 3 bases. The CDR3 has 16 amino acids. CDR1 is MDHEN and CDR2 is SYDVKM in the germline V gene. The CDR3 is CASSLAVLAGLYEQYF. The CDR3 coding sequence is TGTGCCAGCAGTTTAGCGGTACTAGCGGGACTCTACGAGCAGTACTTC.

This clonotype is a singleton in its sample. CDR3 loop: CASSLLTPGLAGAEQYF. CDR3 nucleotides: TGTGCCAGCAGTTTATTGACCCCCGGACTAGCGGGAGCCGAGCAGTACTTC. The chain combines TRBV27 with TRBJ2-7; TRBD2 matches at 13 bases. The length of the CDR3 is 17 residues. V dropped 1 base and J dropped 6; count of bases not matched to a gene: 9. Germline V lookup: CDR1 MNHEY, CDR2 SMNVEV (reference sequence).

This clonotype was recorded many times. The chain carries TRBV7-8 and TRBJ2-1; D unclear. CDR3 length: 13 residues. Trimming shortened V by 4 bases and J by 8 bases, and 12 bases separated the two germline ends. In germline, CDR1 is SGHVS, CDR2 FQNEAQ. The CDR3 is CASSSYVGYEQFF. The CDR3 DNA reads TGTGCCAGCAGCTCTTACGTTGGTTATGAGCAGTTCTTC.